This entry is about one T cell receptor beta chain. TCRdb's copy holds only in-frame clones and misses some; the assay was immunoSEQ multiplex PCR. The sample carries about 32,000 clones, approximately 92% recorded once. The entry originates in a study of T cell changes during pregnancy in multiple sclerosis. Trimming cost V 0 bases and J 7 bases; bases outside gene matches: 5. The CDR3 sequence is 14 residues long. Specimen: CD8+ T cells from peripheral blood mononuclear cells, collected in the second trimester of pregnancy. This sequence originates from a female donor with multiple sclerosis, enrolled in a pregnancy study. The J gene is TRBJ2-7, the V gene TRBV6-7; 8 bases map to TRBD1. TRBV6-7 is an ORF, and what it does is uncertain. The CDR3, as DNA: TGTGCCAGCAGTTACTCCAGGGGACAGGTGGAGCAGTACTTC. Translating it yields CASSYSRGQVEQYF.